This T cell receptor (beta chain) stems from a study of blood T cell repertoires in COVID-19. Repertoires were generated with immunoSEQ multiplex PCR, while TCRdb's copy carries only in-frame clones and drops some. The sample records about 150,000 clones, approximately 80% being singletons. The length of the CDR3 is 12 residues. V was clipped by 4 bases and J by 8 bases; unmatched bases: 1. The sample holds one count of this clone. The sample consisted of peripheral blood. The V gene is TRBV12-3 or TRBV12-4, the J gene TRBJ1-3; 8 nucleotides agree with TRBD1. The sequence derives from a woman of 80 years or more with COVID-19, enrolled during active disease. CDR3 nucleotide sequence: TGTGCCAGCAGTTCACAGGGGGACACCATATATTTT. The encoded protein is CASSSQGDTIYF.